This T cell receptor beta chain was identified in a study of cytomegalovirus exposure and HLA in healthy donors. Findings and caveats of the study: TCR beta V segments were, for the most part, productive about 87% or about 30% of the time in an earlier analysis.

This cohort consisted of healthy bone marrow donors. Likely unrecorded immune exposures existed in these nominally healthy donors. About this clone: The antigen remains undetermined.

Primers included in the PCR were 60 Vbeta and 13 Jbeta primers. Data came from immunoSEQ multiplex PCR; TCRdb stores just in-frame clones and leaves some out. The sample contains some 140,000 clones, around 75% of which appear only once. The CDR3 spans 15 residues. From germline, CDR1 is GTSNPN and CDR2 SVGIG (reference sequence). Sequenced material: PBMCs. This receptor was taken from a young man in good health and CMV-seronegative. The chain uses TRBV30 and TRBJ2-5; 9 bases agree with TRBD1. The J call may be incorrect, as the DNA end agrees better with TRBJ2-7. The CDR3 sequence is CAWNIGTGTLYEQYF. CDR3 coding DNA: TGTGCCTGGAACATAGGGACAGGGACGCTCTACGAGCAGTACTTC.